The 27 T cell receptor beta chains in this list originate from one sample, sequenced in a study of blood T cell repertoires in COVID-19. Assay used: immunoSEQ multiplex PCR; TCRdb lists only in-frame clones, some missing. This sample has about 430,000 clones, with approximately 90% found just once. Sequencing was carried out using PBMCs or T cells enriched from blood (not recorded which). These receptors all come from a woman in her twenties or thirties with acute COVID-19.

The chain combines TRBV28 with TRBJ2-7; D perhaps matches TRBD1 (6 bases). The CDR3 extends over 14 amino acids. V shed 2 bases and J shed 2 bases, with 10 bases lying between them. Germline loops: CDR1 MDHEN, CDR2 SYDVKM. CDR3 sequence (DNA): TGTGCCAGCAGTTTAAGCCAGGGGACCTACGAGCAGTACTTC. This translates into CASSLSQGTYEQYF. The full variable domain, in which reference TRBV28 and TRBJ2-7 provide the parts outside the CDR3, is DVKVTQSSRYLVKRTGEKVFLECVQDMDHENMFWYRQDPGLGLRLIYFSYDVKMKEKGDIPEGYSVSREKKERFSLILESASTNQTSMYLCASSLSQGTYEQYFGPGTRLTVT.

This clone was seen once. The rearrangement uses TRBV6-2 or TRBV6-3 and TRBJ2-1; D may be TRBD1 (5 bases). V was trimmed by 2 bases and J by 0 bases, leaving 14 bases between them. This CDR3 has 17 residues. Looked up from germline, CDR1 is MNHEY and CDR2 is SVGEGT. The CDR3: CASSYGAARSSYNEQFF. CDR3 in DNA: TGTGCCAGCAGTTACGGGGCGGCCCGAAGCTCCTACAATGAGCAGTTCTTC.

The V call is TRBV6-1, the J call TRBJ1-1; 9 bases line up with TRBD1. The CDR3 length is 15 residues. The V and J ends lost 3 bases and 4 bases, in that order; junction bases with no gene match: 6. Germline V gives CDR1 MNHNS, CDR2 SASEGT. Written as DNA, the CDR3 is TGTGCCAGCAGTGAGAACAGGGGGCGGTCCACTGAAGCTTTCTTT. This sequence encodes CASSENRGRSTEAFF.

On this clone itself: The junction and the germline gene differ at one end; a read error may be behind it. The chain combines TRBV18 with TRBJ2-7, with D perhaps TRBD2 (5 bases). Germline loops: CDR1 KGHSH, CDR2 LQKENI. This CDR3 spans 15 amino acids. The CDR3 region is CASSPPPGEPYEQYF. As DNA, the CDR3 is TGTGCCAGCTCGCCACCCCCCGGGGAACCCTACGAGCAGTACTTC.

This chain connects TRBV10-3 to TRBJ2-5, with TRBD1 matching 8 bases. The germline V gene has CDR1 ENHRY and CDR2 SYGVKD. This CDR3 spans 14 amino acids. J lost 5 bases, V lost 7 bases, and 9 bases had no gene match. CDR3 nucleotide sequence: TGTGCCATCAAGTCAGACAGGGGAGTGGAGACCCAGTACTTC. Residues: CAIKSDRGVETQYF.

The chain combines TRBV5-1 with TRBJ1-3; D is unresolved. Trimming left V 0 bases short and J 0 bases short, with 7 bases between. The CDR3 sequence is 15 residues long. CDR1 and CDR2 from the germline V gene are SGHRS and YFSETQ. In DNA form, the CDR3 reads TGCGCCAGCAGCTTGGCCGGGAACTCTGGAAACACCATATATTTT. Its protein product is CASSLAGNSGNTIYF.

The chain links TRBV7-8 to TRBJ1-1, with D unclear. V was clipped by 2 bases and J by 0 bases, with 13 bases between them. The germline V gene encodes CDR1 SGHVS and CDR2 FQNEAQ. The CDR3 has 16 amino acids. The DNA of the CDR3 is TGTGCCAGCAGCTTATCCTCGGGTCGTATGAACACTGAAGCTTTCTTT. Its translation: CASSLSSGRMNTEAFF.

CDR3 in amino acids: CASTKDRNEKLFF. CDR3 coding DNA: TGTGCCAGCACTAAGGACAGAAATGAAAAACTGTTTTTT. The chain is built from TRBV2 and TRBJ1-4; a weak D match, TRBD1 (6 bases). Looked up from germline, CDR1 is SNHLY and CDR2 is FYNNEI. The CDR3 is 13 amino acids. V was trimmed by 7 bases and J by 5 bases, leaving 11 bases between them.

This chain connects TRBV6-5 to TRBJ2-3; D might be TRBD2 (5 bases). V lost 5 bases and J lost 8, with 14 bases in between. Looked up from germline, CDR1 is MNHEY and CDR2 is SVGAGI. The CDR3 length is 13 residues. The CDR3 bases are TGTGCCAGCAGTCCAAAACATGAGGGTACGCAGTATTTT. Translated: CASSPKHEGTQYF.

The V and J genes are TRBV11-2 and TRBJ1-4, with TRBD1 matching 8 bases. The CDR3 contains 15 residues. Germline V CDR1 and CDR2: SGHAT, FQNNGV. V lost 5 bases and J lost 5; bases outside the gene matches: 7. CDR3 sequence reads: CASSPGTGENEKLFF. The DNA for the CDR3 is TGTGCCAGCAGCCCCGGGACAGGAGAAAATGAAAAACTGTTTTTT.

The chain carries TRBV9 and TRBJ2-4; the D gene is possibly TRBD1 (5 bases). Germline assignment: CDR1 SGDLS and CDR2 YYNGEE. The V gene lost 4 bases and the J gene lost 5 bases, with 13 bases spanning the gap. CDR3 length: 14 residues. CDR3 loop: CASSLRVIQNIQYF. In nucleotides, the CDR3 is TGTGCCAGCAGCCTCAGGGTGATCCAAAACATTCAGTACTTC.

The V gene is TRBV10-3, the J gene TRBJ1-5; no definite D call. This CDR3 is 14 amino acids long. Germline-derived CDR1 and CDR2 are ENHRY and SYGVKD. Trimming left V 5 bases short and J 5 bases short, with 13 bases between. CDR3 in DNA: TGTGCCATCAGTTCTGAACCGACATATCAGCCCCAGCATTTT. This gives the protein CAISSEPTYQPQHF.

The rearrangement uses TRBV18 and TRBJ2-5; D is ambiguous. Trimming shortened V by 3 bases and J by 2 bases, and 7 bases separated the two germline ends. This CDR3 has 13 amino acids. Germline loops: CDR1 KGHSH, CDR2 LQKENI. Written as DNA, the CDR3 is TGTGCCAGCTCACCGGGCACACAAGAGACCCAGTACTTC. Protein product: CASSPGTQETQYF.

The chain employs TRBV4-1 and TRBJ1-1; TRBD1 might be the D (6 bases). V lost 3 bases, J lost 0 bases, and 11 bases lay in between. CDR1 and CDR2 (germline): MGHRA, YSYEKL. The CDR3 covers 15 residues. The CDR3 sequence is CASSHRTAMNTEAFF. DNA of the CDR3: TGCGCCAGCAGCCATCGGACAGCGATGAACACTGAAGCTTTCTTT.

The chain joins TRBV5-1 to TRBJ2-2; 10 positions agree with TRBD1. V dropped 2 bases and J dropped 4; count of bases not matched to a gene: 2. The CDR3 is 15 amino acids. Germline V gene sequence: CDR1 SGHRS, CDR2 YFSETQ. The CDR3 reads CASSFDRGRTGELFF. The CDR3, as DNA: TGCGCCAGCAGCTTTGACAGGGGGCGCACCGGGGAGCTGTTTTTT.

The chain has TRBV11-2 and TRBJ2-2, with 8 nucleotides matching TRBD2. The CDR3 is 17 amino acids. The germline gives CDR1 SGHAT, CDR2 FQNNGV. V dropped 4 bases and J dropped 2; count of bases not matched to a gene: 9. The CDR3 coding sequence is TGTGCCAGCAGCTCCACGTGGCGGGGGGCCAACACCGGGGAGCTGTTTTTT. It specifies CASSSTWRGANTGELFF. The whole variable domain, remainder taken from reference TRBV11-2 and TRBJ2-2, is EAGVAQSPRYKIIEKRQSVAFWCNPISGHATLYWYQQILGQGPKLLIQFQNNGVVDDSQLPKDRFSAERLKGVDSTLKIQPAKLEDSAVYLCASSSTWRGANTGELFFGEGSRLTVL.

The rearrangement uses TRBV2 and TRBJ1-5; 10 positions match TRBD1. V was clipped by 11 bases and J by 0 bases; unmatched bases: 4. The CDR3 covers 14 residues. Per the germline V gene, CDR1 is SNHLY and CDR2 is FYNNEI. CDR3 nucleotide sequence: TGTGCCGGGGGGGACAGGGGTAGCAATCAGCCCCAGCATTTT. It encodes CAGGDRGSNQPQHF.

The chain carries TRBV18 and TRBJ2-7; 10 nucleotides agree with TRBD1. From germline, CDR1 is KGHSH and CDR2 LQKENI. The length of the CDR3 is 16 residues. V shed 4 bases and J 0 bases; nucleotides not matched to a gene: 6. The DNA of the CDR3 is TGTGCCAGCTCACATGGGACAGGGGCGAACTCCTACGAGCAGTACTTC. Its translation is CASSHGTGANSYEQYF.

The chain employs TRBV27 and TRBJ1-2; D might be TRBD1 (6 bases). CDR3 length: 15 amino acids. With 2 bases removed from V and 4 bases from J, the gap between germline ends came to 14 bases. CDR1 and CDR2 from the germline V gene are MNHEY and SMNVEV (reference sequence). The CDR3 loop is CASSLKGGAPYGYTF. The CDR3 DNA is TGTGCCAGCAGTTTAAAAGGGGGTGCCCCCTATGGCTACACCTTC.

The gene calls are TRBV29-1 and TRBJ1-2, with a possible D match to TRBD1 (5 bases). V was trimmed by 6 bases and J by 5 bases, leaving 13 bases between them. In germline, CDR1 is SQVTM, CDR2 ANQGSEA. This CDR3 has 12 amino acids. In DNA, the CDR3 is TGCAGCGTGACCGGAGACAGATATGGCTACACCTTC. Translated, it gives CSVTGDRYGYTF.

The sample holds one count of this clone. J is TRBJ1-2 and V is TRBV4-3, with 7 positions matching TRBD1. The CDR3 is 16 residues long. The germline gives CDR1 LGHNA, CDR2 YSLEER. V shed 1 base, J shed 1 base, and the junction held 6 bases outside the gene matches. CDR3 amino acids: CASSQVQGQNNYGYTF. The CDR3 coding sequence is TGCGCCAGCAGCCAAGTCCAGGGACAGAATAACTATGGCTACACCTTC.

This sequence joins TRBV3-1 (or the pseudogene TRBV3-2) and TRBJ1-2, with a tentative D call TRBD1 (5 bases). CDR1 is LGHDT, CDR2 YNNKEL, per germline (reference sequence). The CDR3 is 14 amino acids. Trimming shortened V by 2 bases and J by 4 bases, and 11 bases separated the two germline ends. The CDR3 DNA reads TGTGCCAGCAGCCAATCTAGACAGATCTATGGCTACACCTTC. This translates into CASSQSRQIYGYTF.

This chain joins TRBV7-9 and TRBJ2-7; D possibly corresponds to TRBD2 (5 bases). The V gene lost 3 bases and the J gene lost 0 bases, with 12 bases spanning the gap. The CDR3 runs to 15 residues. Looked up from germline, CDR1 is SEHNR and CDR2 is FQNEAQ (reference sequence). CDR3 sequence (DNA): TGTGCCAGCAGCTTCGGTCGGGAACTCTCCTACGAGCAGTACTTC. It specifies CASSFGRELSYEQYF.

This CDR3 is CASSPTGTRSYEQYF. The CDR3 nucleotides read TGTGCCAGCAGTCCAACCGGGACTAGGTCCTACGAGCAGTACTTC. The chain joins TRBV27 to TRBJ2-7, with 8 nucleotides matching TRBD2. Germline V lookup: CDR1 MNHEY, CDR2 SMNVEV (reference sequence). V was clipped by 5 bases and J by 1 base; unmatched bases: 7. This CDR3 comprises 15 residues.

The chain has TRBV12-5 and TRBJ1-1, with D tentatively TRBD1 (6 bases). V lost 10 bases and J 2 bases, leaving 14 bases between the germline ends. This CDR3 region has 13 residues. Germline CDR1 is LGHNT and CDR2 is FRNRAP. This chain's CDR3 is CATNKGVNTEAFF. CDR3 in DNA: TGTGCTACCAACAAGGGGGTAAACACTGAAGCTTTCTTT.

The chain is built from TRBV3-1 (or the pseudogene TRBV3-2) and TRBJ2-7, with 11 bases aligning to TRBD2. The V segment lost 3 bases and the J segment 4 bases; nucleotides outside the gene matches: 8. CDR3 size: 16 residues. Germline loops: CDR1 LGHDT, CDR2 YNNKEL (reference sequence). CDR3 protein: CASSQAPGLAVYEQYF. Written as DNA, the CDR3 is TGTGCCAGCAGCCAGGCCCCGGGACTAGCGGTTTACGAGCAGTACTTC.

The rearrangement uses TRBV7-9 and TRBJ1-2; TRBD1 aligns across 7 bases. This CDR3 is 14 amino acids long. With 3 bases clipped from V and 5 bases from J, the junction kept 6 bases outside the gene matches. CDR1 is SEHNR, CDR2 FQNEAQ, per germline (reference sequence). The CDR3 is CASSFRDSDYGYTF. The CDR3 bases are TGTGCCAGCAGCTTCCGGGACAGTGATTATGGCTACACCTTC.